This T cell receptor (beta chain) was sequenced in a study of shared clonotypes between healthy human individuals. Across the study: Per-donor plates numbered three CD4 naive, three CD4 memory, two CD8 naive and one CD8 memory. Study conclusions and caveats: Sequencing of the sorted subsets was shown by rarefaction to be incomplete despite large depth.

TCRdb's table, derived via immunoSEQ multiplex PCR, lists solely in-frame clones and lacks some. The data contain millions of clones, roughly 92% of them singletons. To note about this clone: Its antigen is as yet unknown. A junction boundary mismatches the germline segment, possibly from a read error.

Germline CDR1 and CDR2: MNHNS and SASEGT. This CDR3 comprises 15 residues. This clonotype was obtained from a man aged 18 to 29 in good health. V is TRBV6-1 and J is TRBJ1-1; D perhaps matches TRBD1 (5 bases). Sequenced material: naive CD4+ T cells sorted from blood. Subset defined: CD45RA+ positively selected. The CDR3 loop reads CASREGLGVNTEAFF. The CDR3 DNA is TGTGCCAGCAGGGAAGGGTTAGGGGTGAACACTGAAGCTTTCTTT.